This record covers a single T cell receptor beta chain. The antigen it recognizes is unknown. Base qualities were left out, and no much larger clone turns up one base away. Using the deep immunoSEQ assay, multiplex PCR amplified TCR CDR3 regions from genomic DNA. For each cell subset, the extracted genomic DNA was distributed evenly across all wells of several immunoSEQ 96-well plates, and each plate served as one replicate. For sorted subsets, each replicate PCR was loaded with roughly 190 ng genomic DNA, equivalent to about 33,000 T cell genomes. Purified libraries were quantified with a Qubit 3.0 fluorometer, sized on a Bioanalyzer 2100, and re-quantified with the KAPA Library Quantification kit. A separate single-read 150-cycle Illumina NextSeq 550 flow cell was used to sequence each immunoSEQ 96-well plate. As for the original processing: Because only junctional sequences without quality scores were contained in the immunoSEQ output, filtering matching that applied to full-length reads could not be performed. Sequences were annotated with PyIR, a Python wrapper for IgBLAST v1.9, using IMGT germline references to assign V/J genes and CDR3. Reads with weak V/J assignments (E-value above 1e-6), missing CDR3, stop codons, out-of-frame junctions, or ambiguous translated residues were removed. V3J clonotypes were defined by identical inferred V gene, J gene, and CDR3 amino acid sequence. The percentage overlap between two repertoires was calculated by dividing the number of shared unique clonotypes by the size of the smaller repertoire. RTK rarefaction, the Chao1 estimator, and Recon v2.1 estimates of unobserved clonotypes were used to assess repertoire richness. Generation probabilities were computed with OLGA for all TCRbeta clonotypes obtained by the gDNA method from a handful of donors. TCRdb stores this immuneACCESS table with in-frame sequences only. Part of the clones is absent; in the studies checked, under half of the shortfall reflects unresolved V genes, and no reason is known for the rest. The V and J calls and clone size come from that table; D and trimming were worked out from the DNA. This sample holds 600,000 to 700,000 clones; around four fifths were observed only once. The ten top clones hold around 1.8% of the sample.

The donors were healthy, HIV-negative adults with no recently reported acute infections or vaccinations. Every donor was a Caucasian adult residing in Nashville, Tennessee, USA. Magnetic negative selection was used to enrich CD4+ T cells, after which naive cells were positively selected on CD45RA and the negative fraction became the memory subset. Blood was obtained by leukapheresis, after which PBMCs were separated by Ficoll-Histopaque density gradient centrifugation and cryopreserved in liquid nitrogen vapor phase. Purity and quantity of every magnetically sorted T cell population were checked by analytical flow cytometry. Each sorted fraction had its genomic DNA isolated and then quantified by UV absorbance on a Nanodrop 2000c. The entry originates in a study of shared clonotypes between healthy human individuals (dated by TCRdb to between 2020 and 2021). General notes on the study: A couple of women and a few men aged 18 to 49 years were included in the cohort. For each donor, CD4 naive and CD4 memory were each given three plates, CD8 naive was given two plates, and CD8 memory was given one plate. Per donor, leukapheresis produced somewhere between about 0.94 and 9.5 billion PBMCs. To estimate repertoire size and how much clonotypes are shared between individuals, the study performed deep sequencing of blood TCR repertoires from a few healthy adults. To increase sequencing depth and limit assay-specific biases, different laboratories used diverse techniques to prepare libraries and sequence TCR repertoires. On the study overall, not on this receptor specifically: Estimated clonotype richness was generally larger for naive than for memory subsets. When four donors were compared, the shared fraction of clonotypes was around 5% for naive CD4, approximately 3.3% for naive CD8, roughly 2.5% for memory CD4, and about 0.36% for memory CD8. Higher generation probabilities were observed for clonotypes shared by all four sorted-subset donors than for non-shared clonotypes. Pairwise subsampling led to the expectation that sequencing depth would affect the degree of clonotype sharing among donors. The genetic and exposure-history diversity represented was limited by the small number of donors. Incomplete sequencing was indicated by rarefaction of sorted-subset datasets, despite the large sequencing depth. Sampling was restricted to blood, and TCR repertoires in tissues likely differ from the TCR repertoires found in blood.

The TCR sequence derives from a woman between 25 and 40 years old in good health. Sequenced input: memory CD4+ T cells sorted from blood. The cell subset or site label on this specimen signifies: CD45RA-negative fraction.

The DNA is TGTGCCAGCAGCTTGGGGGGAATGGGGACAGGGGAAGATCAGCCCCAGCATTTT. This yields the protein CASSLGGMGTGEDQPQHF. The chain is made from TRBV5-8 and TRBJ1-5, with 10 bases in between that match TRBD1. The cysteine opens and the phenylalanine closes a CDR3 of 18 amino acids. The retained sequence is limited to the CDR3, 54 bases, with the frame set at the first base. CDR1 and CDR2 (SGHTS, YDEGEE) derive from the germline V gene. For this chain, trimming is 0 bases at the V end and 5 bases at the J end, and the number of junction bases without a gene match is 11.